Below, 29 T cell receptor beta chains from the same sample are listed, as sequenced in a study of PD-1 blockade in classical Hodgkin lymphoma. Sequencing was performed with immunoSEQ multiplex PCR; in TCRdb, only in-frame clones are kept and a portion is missing. This sample has about 41,000 clones, with approximately 71% found just once. Time point defined: cycle 4 day 1 (C4D1), after around six weeks of nivolumab. Every one of the patients relapsed after autologous stem cell transplantation (brentuximab vedotin exposure was variable). The material was peripheral blood mononuclear cells (PBMCs), obtained before the fourth cycle of nivolumab. These receptors were collected from a human donor with classical Hodgkin lymphoma.

The chain carries TRBV28 and TRBJ2-3; D possibly corresponds to TRBD2 (7 bases). Germline values: CDR1 MDHEN, CDR2 SYDVKM. V lost 6 bases and J 2 bases, leaving 24 bases between the germline ends. The CDR3 sequence is 18 residues long. CDR3 sequence (DNA): TGTGCCAGCAGCTCCACTCTGACGGGCGGGGGCCCCACAGATACGCAGTATTTT. Amino acids: CASSSTLTGGGPTDTQYF.

This chain links TRBV6-1 with TRBJ1-2; D is undetermined. From germline, CDR1 is MNHNS and CDR2 SASEGT. V lost 5 bases and J 6 bases, leaving 4 bases between the germline ends. The CDR3 totals 10 residues. The DNA of the CDR3 is TGTGCCAGCAGTCCCCATGGCTACACCTTC. It encodes CASSPHGYTF.

This clone has only a few counts. This chain connects TRBV4-1 to TRBJ2-7; D tentatively reads TRBD1 or TRBD2 (6 bases each). The CDR3 is 14 residues long. The V end lost 2 bases, the J end lost 5 bases, and 13 bases lay between the germline ends. Germline V gene sequence: CDR1 MGHRA, CDR2 YSYEKL. The CDR3 DNA reads TGCGCCAGCAGCCAATTTGAGGGGGGCCACGAGCAGTACTTC. It codes for CASSQFEGGHEQYF.

The genes are TRBV13 and TRBJ1-1; maybe TRBD1 (5 bases). CDR1 PRHDT and CDR2 FYEKMQ come from the germline V gene (reference sequence). The CDR3 loop spans 16 amino acids. Trimming removed 0 bases at V and 3 bases at J, with 14 bases between. The CDR3 reads CASSLGLEGGDTEAFF. The CDR3 coding sequence is TGTGCCAGCAGCTTAGGCTTGGAGGGAGGGGACACTGAAGCTTTCTTT.

The V gene is TRBV2, the J gene TRBJ1-2; no clear D gene. V lost 2 bases to trimming and J lost 2 bases, with 6 bases between them. This CDR3 is built from 13 residues. Germline V gene lookup returns CDR1 SNHLY and CDR2 FYNNEI. The CDR3 DNA follows: TGTGCCAGCAGTGAATCTGGGAACTATGGCTACACCTTC. It encodes CASSESGNYGYTF.

The chain has TRBV9 and TRBJ1-2; 7 bases fit TRBD1. The germline V gene has CDR1 SGDLS and CDR2 YYNGEE. This CDR3 contains 15 residues. The ends lost 4 bases at V and 4 bases at J; junction bases unmatched: 10. The CDR3 DNA sequence: TGTGCCAGCAGCCAGGGGGGGGCTGTGGGCTATGGCTACACCTTC. It codes for CASSQGGAVGYGYTF.

J is TRBJ2-7 and V is TRBV6-6; unclear D gene. Trimming removed 2 bases at V and 2 bases at J, with 10 bases between. The V gene's germline CDR1 is MNHNY and CDR2 SVGAGI (reference sequence). CDR3 length equals 14 residues. The CDR3 protein is CASSYKAAPYEQYF. CDR3 DNA: TGTGCCAGCAGTTACAAGGCAGCGCCCTACGAGCAGTACTTC.

The chain recombines TRBV4-3 with TRBJ2-1; TRBD2 matches 8 bases. This CDR3 has 15 amino acids. Losses at the gene ends were 1 base for V and 8 bases for J; bases not matched to a gene: 7. Germline CDR1 is LGHNA and CDR2 is YSLEER. CDR3 sequence reads: CASSQGDGGADEQFF. In nucleotides, the CDR3 is TGCGCCAGCAGCCAAGGGGACGGGGGGGCCGATGAGCAGTTCTTC.

V gene TRBV2 combines with J gene TRBJ2-3; D is uncertain. The CDR3 is made up of 13 amino acids. Germline V CDR1 and CDR2: SNHLY, FYNNEI. The V end was cut by 6 bases, the J end by 4 bases, with 11 bases between. CDR3 region: CASRQPWPDTQYF. The CDR3 nucleotides are TGTGCCAGCAGGCAGCCCTGGCCAGATACGCAGTATTTT. Filled out from reference TRBV2 and TRBJ2-3, the complete variable domain reads EPEVTQTPSHQVTQMGQEVILRCVPISNHLYFYWYRQILGQKVEFLVSFYNNEISEKSEIFDDQFSVERPDGSNFTLKIRSTKLEDSAMYFCASRQPWPDTQYFGPGTRLTVL.

This sequence joins TRBV27 and TRBJ1-1; D call uncertain. V shed 5 bases and J shed 1 base, with 8 bases lying between them. CDR3 length equals 13 residues. The germline CDR1 and CDR2 sequences are MNHEY and SMNVEV (reference sequence). The CDR3 DNA sequence: TGTGCCAGCAGTCCGACAAGGAACACTGAAGCTTTCTTT. It codes for CASSPTRNTEAFF.

The V gene is TRBV9, the J gene TRBJ2-7; D is unclear. Between the trimmed V and J ends, which lost 1 base and 1 base, there was a span of 12 bases. The germline V gene has CDR1 SGDLS and CDR2 YYNGEE. This CDR3 comprises 15 residues. The CDR3 sequence is CASSVSGDLSYEQYF. The CDR3 DNA reads TGTGCCAGCAGCGTATCGGGCGACCTTTCCTACGAGCAGTACTTC.

Notes on this clone: Other DNA sequences of this sample code for an identical CDR3. V is TRBV6-5 and J is TRBJ1-2; D possibly corresponds to TRBD1 (5 bases). CDR1 and CDR2 (germline): MNHEY, SVGAGI. The CDR3 loop spans 12 amino acids. The V end was cut by 6 bases, the J end by 1 base, with 6 bases between. CDR3 sequence (DNA): TGTGCCAGCAGGGGACTTAACTATGGCTACACCTTC. It encodes CASRGLNYGYTF.

The chain uses TRBV25-1 and TRBJ2-1; D unresolved. CDR3 length: 18 residues. V was shortened by 1 base and J by 0 bases, with 16 bases between the two germline ends. CDR1 is MGHDK and CDR2 is SYGVNS in the germline V gene. CDR3 region: CASSESLEEWSSYNEQFF. The CDR3 DNA is TGTGCCAGCAGTGAATCGCTAGAGGAGTGGAGCTCCTACAATGAGCAGTTCTTC.

This clone has only one observation. The chain has TRBV5-6 and TRBJ2-3; D is unresolved. V lost 2 bases to trimming and J lost 4 bases, with 5 bases between them. Germline V gene data show CDR1 as SGHDT and CDR2 as YYEEEE. This CDR3 contains 12 residues. The DNA of the CDR3 is TGTGCCAGCAGCTTAGGGTCAGATACGCAGTATTTT. Its protein is CASSLGSDTQYF.

This chain joins TRBV15 and TRBJ2-3; TRBD1 might be the D (6 bases). This CDR3 has 16 amino acids. The V end was cut by 3 bases, the J end by 1 base, with 14 bases between. The germline V gene has CDR1 LNHNV and CDR2 YYDKDF (reference sequence). As DNA, the CDR3 is TGTGCCACCAGCAGGAACCGGGACACTCGCACAGATACGCAGTATTTT. It encodes CATSRNRDTRTDTQYF.

The chain uses TRBV4-2 and TRBJ1-3, with 9 nucleotides matching TRBD1. CDR1 and CDR2 from the germline V gene are LGHNA and YNFKEQ. The CDR3 is 15 amino acids. V shed 4 bases and J 2 bases; nucleotides not matched to a gene: 3. The CDR3 DNA reads as TGTGCCAGCAGCCTGACAGGGGGGCCTGGAAACACCATATATTTT. Encoded protein: CASSLTGGPGNTIYF.

The chain couples TRBV10-3 to TRBJ2-1, with D possibly TRBD1 on 6 matching bases. Trimming removed 11 bases at V and 9 bases at J, with 17 bases between. The germline gives CDR1 ENHRY, CDR2 SYGVKD. This CDR3 is 12 amino acids long. This chain's CDR3 is CASNRDLGEQFF. Here the CDR3 DNA reads TGTGCCTCAAACAGGGATTTAGGTGAGCAGTTCTTC.

This clone has only a few counts. This rearrangement joins TRBV6-1 to TRBJ2-7, with 9 bases identical to TRBD1. Trimming cost V 4 bases and J 3 bases; bases outside gene matches: 4. CDR3 length equals 14 residues. Per germline, CDR1 MNHNS and CDR2 SASEGT. The CDR3: CASSGRQGGYEQYF. The CDR3 nucleotides are TGTGCCAGCAGTGGAAGACAGGGGGGCTACGAGCAGTACTTC.

As concerns this clone: The junction departs from the called germline gene at one end, perhaps through a read error. The CDR3 DNA reads as TGTGCTAGCAGCTTTGGGCTAGCGGGGGGTAACACCGGGGAGCTGTTTTTT. Encoded protein: CASSFGLAGGNTGELFF. J is TRBJ2-2 and V is TRBV7-7; 11 nucleotides agree with TRBD2. The CDR3 has 17 amino acids. Germline V gene data show CDR1 as SSHAT and CDR2 as FNYEAQ (reference sequence).

The chain carries TRBV7-2 and TRBJ2-1; 7 bases fit TRBD2. Germline values: CDR1 SGHTA, CDR2 FQGNSA. The CDR3 runs to 15 residues. Trimming took 3 bases from V and 8 from J; bases not matched to a gene: 10. The CDR3 sequence: CASSLGGYTGDEQFF. Here the CDR3 DNA reads TGTGCCAGCAGCTTGGGGGGGTACACTGGTGATGAGCAGTTCTTC.

The genes are TRBV4-2 and TRBJ2-7, with TRBD1 as a possible D gene (5 bases). This CDR3 has 15 residues. Germline-derived CDR1 and CDR2 are LGHNA and YNFKEQ. Deletions cut 0 bases from V and 1 base from J, with 10 bases between. The CDR3, as DNA: TGTGCCAGCAGCCAAGACCAGACAGTGTCCTACGAGCAGTACTTC. The encoded protein is CASSQDQTVSYEQYF.

The CDR3 DNA is TGTGCCAGCGCCAGACTAGCGGGGGGGTACACAGATACGCAGTATTTT. It translates to CASARLAGGYTDTQYF. This chain links TRBV28 with TRBJ2-3, with 14 bases fitting TRBD2. J gave up 2 bases and V 8 bases, and 6 bases lay outside the gene matches. Germline CDR1 and CDR2: MDHEN and SYDVKM. The CDR3 runs 16 residues.

The rearrangement joins TRBV19 to TRBJ1-2, with 8 positions matching TRBD1. Germline lookup yields CDR1 LNHDA and CDR2 SQIVND (reference sequence). The V and J ends lost 6 bases and 8 bases, in that order; junction bases with no gene match: 5. This CDR3 has 12 residues. The CDR3 here is CASSQTGVGYTF. In DNA, the CDR3 is TGTGCCAGTAGCCAGACAGGGGTCGGCTACACCTTC. Full variable domain (outside the CDR3, taken from reference TRBV19 and TRBJ1-2): DGGITQSPKYLFRKEGQNVTLSCEQNLNHDAMYWYRQDPGQGLRLIYYSQIVNDFQKGDIAEGYSVSREKKESFPLTVTSAQKNPTAFYLCASSQTGVGYTFGSGTRLTVV.

This clone was found once. The rearrangement links TRBV9 to TRBJ2-1; 10 bases are a match to TRBD2. With 0 bases clipped from V and 7 bases from J, the junction kept 7 bases outside the gene matches. The CDR3 loop spans 16 amino acids. Germline V CDR1 and CDR2: SGDLS, YYNGEE. The CDR3 DNA reads as TGTGCCAGCAGCGTAGTAAGCGGGGGGGCCCTAAATGAGCAGTTCTTC. Translated: CASSVVSGGALNEQFF. The full variable domain, its missing parts supplied by reference TRBV9 and TRBJ2-1, is DSGVTQTPKHLITATGQRVTLRCSPRSGDLSVYWYQQSLDQGLQFLIQYYNGEERAKGNILERFSAQQFPDLHSELNLSSLELGDSALYFCASSVVSGGALNEQFFGPGTRLTVL.

The J gene is TRBJ1-1, the V gene TRBV2; D call uncertain. CDR1 and CDR2 from the germline V gene are SNHLY and FYNNEI. V lost 6 bases and J lost 3, with 5 bases in between. CDR3 length: 11 residues. Written as DNA, the CDR3 is TGTGCCAGCAGCATGTACACTGAAGCTTTCTTT. It codes for CASSMYTEAFF. Full variable domain (rest looked up from reference TRBV2 and TRBJ1-1): EPEVTQTPSHQVTQMGQEVILRCVPISNHLYFYWYRQILGQKVEFLVSFYNNEISEKSEIFDDQFSVERPDGSNFTLKIRSTKLEDSAMYFCASSMYTEAFFGQGTRLTVV.

V and J are TRBV4-1 and TRBJ2-4; D might be TRBD1 (6 bases). This CDR3 has 16 residues. V was trimmed by 3 bases and J by 5 bases, leaving 17 bases between them. In germline, CDR1 is MGHRA, CDR2 YSYEKL. The DNA of the CDR3 is TGCGCCAGCAGCCATGGACAGCTACCCGCCGAAAACATTCAGTACTTC. The encoded protein is CASSHGQLPAENIQYF.

The V and J genes are TRBV5-5 and TRBJ2-7; 7 bases align to TRBD1. Losses at the gene ends were 0 bases for V and 4 bases for J; bases not matched to a gene: 1. The CDR3 covers 13 residues. In germline, CDR1 is SGHKS, CDR2 YYEKEE (reference sequence). This CDR3 reads CASSLGTGYEQYF. CDR3 in DNA: TGTGCCAGCAGCTTGGGGACAGGTTACGAGCAGTACTTC.

The chain has TRBV6-1 and TRBJ1-1, with 7 nucleotides matching TRBD1. The CDR3 covers 14 residues. Germline CDR1 is MNHNS and CDR2 is SASEGT. Germline trimming cut 7 bases from V and 1 base from J; bases unmatched to any gene: 6. In DNA form, the CDR3 reads TGTGCCAGCAATCCGACAGGGCCGAACACTGAAGCTTTCTTT. This gives the protein CASNPTGPNTEAFF.

This clone was seen once. Here the CDR3 reads CASSQGQISGNTIYF. The CDR3 DNA is TGCGCCAGCAGCCAGGGGCAGATCTCTGGAAACACCATATATTTT. The gene calls are TRBV5-1 and TRBJ1-3, with D possibly matching TRBD1 (6 bases). CDR1 is SGHRS and CDR2 is YFSETQ in the germline V gene. Trimming stripped 4 bases from V and 0 bases from J, with 11 bases between. The CDR3 extends over 15 amino acids.